The rows below give T cell receptor beta chains drawn from one sample of a study of blood T cell repertoires in COVID-19. Produced via immunoSEQ multiplex PCR; TCRdb's table is partial and in-frame only. This table has about 130,000 clones, about 81% appearing once. Sequencing used peripheral blood. The receptors stem from a woman in her forties or fifties with acute or convalescent COVID-19. CDR3s include the opening cysteine and the closing phenylalanine or tryptophan. The D gene is left open where the match is weak. Size tells how often a clone was seen (once, few, many) or the class of an expanded clone, and some rows leave it out.

D	V	J	size	DNA	CDR3
NA	TRBV30	TRBJ1-5	NA	TGTGCCTGGAGTGGGGGCGGCAATCAGCCCCAGCATTTT	CAWSGGGNQPQHF
TRBD1	TRBV14	TRBJ1-4	NA	TGTGCCAGCAGCCAAAATGTCGGACAGGGGACCGAAAAACTGTTTTTT	CASSQNVGQGTEKLFF
TRBD1	TRBV6-5	TRBJ1-2	NA	TGTGCCAGCAGCCCACAGGGGGCGAACTATGGCTACACCTTC	CASSPQGANYGYTF
TRBD1	TRBV6-6	TRBJ2-7	NA	TGTGCCAGCACTCCTAGGGACAGGGACTCCTACGAGCAGTACTTC	CASTPRDRDSYEQYF
TRBD2	TRBV19	TRBJ2-5	NA	TGTGCCAGTAGTTCGGGACTAGCGGGGGGGCAAGAGACCCAGTACTTC	CASSSGLAGGQETQYF
NA	TRBV12-3/TRBV12-4	TRBJ1-5	NA	TGTGCCAGCAGCGCTACGGGGAATCAGCCCCAGCATTTT	CASSATGNQPQHF
NA	TRBV18	TRBJ1-1	NA	TGTGCCAGCTCACCGAATACAGGGAACACTGAAGCTTTCTTT	CASSPNTGNTEAFF
TRBD1	TRBV15	TRBJ1-3	NA	TGTGCCACCAGCAGCCCGGGACAGGGGAAAATTGGTGGGAACACCATATATTTT	CATSSPGQGKIGGNTIYF
TRBD2	TRBV7-9	TRBJ2-5	NA	TGTGCCAGCAGCTCCCGTAGCGGGAATACGGAGACCCAGTACTTC	CASSSRSGNTETQYF
NA	TRBV7-9	TRBJ2-1	NA	TGTGCCAGCAGCTCGGGGAATCTCAATGAGCAGTTCTTC	CASSSGNLNEQFF
NA	TRBV9	TRBJ2-3	NA	TGTGCCAGCAGCGCCGGGAGCCGGGGGTGGCCGGGTACGCAGTATTTT	CASSAGSRGWPGTQYF
NA	TRBV7-2	TRBJ2-3	NA	TGTGCCAGCAGCCAACAGGCGCGGACAGATACGCAGTATTTT	CASSQQARTDTQYF
NA	TRBV28	TRBJ2-1	NA	TGTGCCAGCAGACCGGGGAGCTCCTACAATGAGCAGTTCTTC	CASRPGSSYNEQFF
TRBD1	TRBV5-1	TRBJ2-7	NA	TGCGCCAGCAGCCCTGCGGCACAGGGGGTCTACGAGCAGTACTTC	CASSPAAQGVYEQYF
NA	TRBV5-1	TRBJ2-1	NA	TGCGCCAGCAGCTTGGAGGGAGCCTACAATGAGCAGTTCTTC	CASSLEGAYNEQFF
NA	TRBV4-1	TRBJ1-2	NA	TGCGCCAGCAGCCAAGATCAGGGCTCACTTTCTATTGCTAACTATGGCTACACCTTC	CASSQDQGSLSIANYGYTF
TRBD1	TRBV28	TRBJ1-5	NA	TGTGCCAGCAGTCTTACATTTGGGACAGGGGGATATAGCAATCAGCCCCAGCATTTT	CASSLTFGTGGYSNQPQHF
NA	TRBV5-1	TRBJ1-1	NA	TGCGCCAGCAGCTTGGTACCGCAGGTGAACACTGAAGCTTTCTTT	CASSLVPQVNTEAFF
TRBD1	TRBV7-8	TRBJ1-2	few	TGTGCCAGCAGCTTAGGAGGGACAGGGGACGATGGCTACACCTTC	CASSLGGTGDDGYTF
NA	TRBV6-4	TRBJ1-5	NA	TGTGCCAGCAGTTCATCTCCGGGCAATCAGCCCCAGCATTTT	CASSSSPGNQPQHF
NA	TRBV20-1	TRBJ1-3	few	TGCAGTGCTAGTTTCGACAGCTCTGGAAACACCATATATTTT	CSASFDSSGNTIYF
NA	TRBV6-5	TRBJ1-5	few	TGTGCCAGCAGCACCGGACAGAGCAATCAGCCCCAGCATTTT	CASSTGQSNQPQHF
NA	TRBV9	TRBJ1-6	NA	TGTGCCAGCAGCGTAGCGGGGGGCTTGGATTCACCCCTCCACTTT	CASSVAGGLDSPLHF
NA	TRBV9	TRBJ1-1	few	TGTGCCAGCAGCGTAGGGCCCAACACTGAAGCTTTCTTT	CASSVGPNTEAFF
TRBD1	TRBV18	TRBJ1-2	NA	TGTGCCAGCTCACCAGGGACAGGGAACTATGGCTACACCTTC	CASSPGTGNYGYTF
TRBD2	TRBV4-2	TRBJ2-3	NA	TGTGCCAGCAGCCAAGGCCTACTAGCGGCCCACACAGATACGCAGTATTTT	CASSQGLLAAHTDTQYF
NA	TRBV28	TRBJ1-2	NA	TGTGCCAGCAGTTTAACAGGGCCTAACTATGGCTACACCTTC	CASSLTGPNYGYTF
NA	TRBV29-1	TRBJ1-5	NA	TGCAGCGTTGGATTATCAGGGAGGGATCAGCCCCAGCATTTT	CSVGLSGRDQPQHF
NA	TRBV2	TRBJ1-1	NA	TGTGCCAGCAACGGACAGCCGAACACTGAAGCTTTCTTT	CASNGQPNTEAFF
NA	TRBV5-1	TRBJ2-3	NA	TGCGCCAGCAGCTTAGGGGCGAGGGGGACAGATACGCAGTATTTT	CASSLGARGTDTQYF
TRBD2	TRBV18	TRBJ2-1	NA	TGTGCCAGCTCACCACCCTCGAGTAGCGGGAGGAATGAGCAGTTCTTC	CASSPPSSSGRNEQFF
TRBD1	TRBV19	TRBJ1-1	NA	TGTGCCAGTAGCAAACGGACAGGGGCGAGATACACTGAAGCTTTCTTT	CASSKRTGARYTEAFF
NA	TRBV10-2	TRBJ2-7	NA	TGCGCCAGCAGGAATCGACAGAATCGGTACGAGCAGTACTTC	CASRNRQNRYEQYF
NA	TRBV6-1	TRBJ1-5	few	TGTGCCAGCAGTGCTCAGGGTTCGTATAGCAATCAGCCCCAGCATTTT	CASSAQGSYSNQPQHF
TRBD2	TRBV18	TRBJ2-1	once	TGTGCCAGCTCACCACGCGCCGGACTAGCGCCACTCTTC	CASSPRAGLAPLF
NA	TRBV18	TRBJ1-5	NA	TGTGCCAGCTCACCAGTGACAGTCCTTGGTCAGCCCCAGCATTTT	CASSPVTVLGQPQHF
NA	TRBV7-9	TRBJ2-3	NA	TGTGCCAGCAGCTTAGTTTCGAGCCTTAGCACAGATACGCAGTATTTT	CASSLVSSLSTDTQYF
NA	TRBV27	TRBJ1-1	once	TGTGCCAGCAATCATTCCGAAGCTTTCTTT	CASNHSEAFF
TRBD1	TRBV6-5	TRBJ2-5	NA	TGTGCCACCAACAGGGGTTGGGAGACCCAGTACTTC	CATNRGWETQYF
NA	TRBV7-2	TRBJ1-4	NA	TGTGCCAGCAGCTTAGAAAGGGGCAATGAAAAACTGTTTTTT	CASSLERGNEKLFF
NA	TRBV6-5	TRBJ1-4	NA	TGTGCCAGCAGTTACTCGCGGGGTGAAAAACTGTTTTTT	CASSYSRGEKLFF
NA	TRBV3-1/TRBV3-2	TRBJ1-4	once	TGTGCCAGCAGCTTTTCGTCTAATGAAAAACTGTTTTTT	CASSFSSNEKLFF
TRBD1	TRBV20-1	TRBJ1-2	NA	TGCAGTGCTAGTAGGCCGGGGACAGGGGTTGTCTATGGCTACACCTTC	CSASRPGTGVVYGYTF
TRBD1	TRBV28	TRBJ1-2	NA	TGTGCCAGCAGCGGGACAGGGGAGGACTATGGCTACACCTTC	CASSGTGEDYGYTF
NA	TRBV3-1/TRBV3-2	TRBJ2-5	NA	TGTGCCAGCAGCCAATATCGGCAGGCAATCCAAGAGACCCAGTACTTC	CASSQYRQAIQETQYF
TRBD1	TRBV2	TRBJ2-5	NA	TGTGCCAGCAGAGCGACCGGGACAGGGAAAGAGACCCAGTACTTC	CASRATGTGKETQYF
NA	TRBV25-1	TRBJ2-5	NA	TGTGCCAGCAGTGAACACGGCCAAGAGACCCAGTACTTC	CASSEHGQETQYF
NA	TRBV28	TRBJ1-4	NA	TGTGCCAGCAGTTTATATTCAGGGTTTGCTAATGAAAAACTGTTTTTT	CASSLYSGFANEKLFF
TRBD1	TRBV7-3	TRBJ1-1	NA	TGTGCCAGCAGCTGGTCAGGGGGGAACACTGAAGCTTTCTTT	CASSWSGGNTEAFF
NA	TRBV2	TRBJ1-5	NA	TGTGCCAGCAGGATGACAAGTAGCAATCAGCCCCAGCATTTT	CASRMTSSNQPQHF
NA	TRBV4-1	TRBJ2-7	NA	TGCGCCAGCAGCCAAGAACAACAGGCCTCTTACGAGCAGTACTTC	CASSQEQQASYEQYF
TRBD1	TRBV19	TRBJ2-6	NA	TGTGCCAGTAGCCCCGGGACAGGCCTCTCTGGGGCCAACGTCCTGACTTTC	CASSPGTGLSGANVLTF
TRBD2	TRBV25-1	TRBJ2-5	NA	TGTGCCAGCAGTGAATTTCGGGGGGGGAGGTCAGAGACCCAGTACTTC	CASSEFRGGRSETQYF
NA	TRBV27	TRBJ2-5	NA	TGTGCCAGCAGTGTACAAGAGACCCAGTACTTC	CASSVQETQYF
NA	TRBV30	TRBJ1-1	NA	TGTGCCTGGAGTGTAATGGGGGCCACGAGGGCTTTCTTT	CAWSVMGATRAFF
TRBD2	TRBV28	TRBJ2-4	NA	TGTGCCAGCAGTTTAGCGGGAGGCCGGGCGAGAAACATTCAGTACTTC	CASSLAGGRARNIQYF
NA	TRBV5-6	TRBJ1-1	NA	TGTGCCAGCAGCTTATGGGCGAACACTGAAGCTTTCTTT	CASSLWANTEAFF
NA	TRBV9	TRBJ1-2	NA	TGTGCCAGCAGCGCAGGGGTTGGTGAGATAGGCTACACCTTC	CASSAGVGEIGYTF
TRBD2	TRBV10-2	TRBJ2-1	NA	TGCGCCAGCAGTGTGCGTTGGACTAGCGGGAGAGAGGCACAAGGGTATAATGAGCAGTTCTTC	CASSVRWTSGREAQGYNEQFF
NA	TRBV3-1/TRBV3-2	TRBJ1-5	NA	TGTGCCAGCAGCCTAGGGGCTACCAATCAGCCCCAGCATTTT	CASSLGATNQPQHF